Sequencing of this T cell receptor (beta chain) was carried out in a study of Graves' ophthalmopathy and Graves' hyperthyroidism. Orbital computed tomography, thyroid ultrasound, TRAb, serum thyroxine and clinical symptoms formed the basis of diagnosis. Study-level results: Progression of ophthalmopathy was predicted by the model with more than 70% sensitivity and roughly 78% specificity.

This clonotype was picked up many times. Antigen specificity is unknown. The CDR3 length is 15 residues. V was trimmed by 8 bases and J by 6 bases, leaving 23 bases between them. Germline V CDR1 and CDR2: SNHLY, FYNNEI. CDR3 regions of TCR beta were amplified from RNA transcripts. After a first-round RT-PCR with HTBI primers, a second-round multiplex PCR was run. TCRdb redid the calling of the multiplex PCR reads with MiXCR, one entry per CDR3 protein. The repertoire includes hundreds of thousands of distinct CDR3 sequences, 20% to 25% of them detected once, and roughly 3.2% sits in the top ten. The clonotype comes from a woman younger than 30 with stable Graves' hyperthyroidism. Sequenced: peripheral blood. The V and J genes are TRBV2 and TRBJ2-7; D might be TRBD2 (5 bases). This CDR3 is CASATGGSLLGEQYF. CDR3 bases: TGTGCCAGCGCTACTGGCGGGTCGCTCTTGGGCGAGCAGTACTTC.